The present TCR beta chain was sequenced within a study of blood T cell repertoires in COVID-19. Study in general: Whether acute or convalescent, the COVID-19 samples came from the United States, Italy and Spain. In each case, the material was cDNA or gDNA derived from T cells, B-cell-depleted T cells, or PBMCs.

The CDR3 covers 13 residues. J lost 5 bases, V lost 6 bases, and 5 bases had no gene match. Original analysis: Counts of nucleated cells, estimated from reference gene primer amplification, were obtained. The method was immunoSEQ multiplex PCR; TCRdb's version includes in-frame clones alone and lacks a portion of them. The V and J calls and clone size come from that table; D and trimming were worked out from the DNA. Of about 50,000 clones detected, about 75% appear once; the ten largest clones hold roughly 23%. This sequence joins TRBV12-3 or TRBV12-4 and TRBJ2-7; 9 bases map to TRBD1. The TCR was taken from a man aged 50 or older with active or convalescent COVID-19. Source material: peripheral blood. CDR3 nucleotide sequence: TGTGCCAGCAGGGACAGGGGAAGCCACGAGCAGTACTTC. As protein: CASRDRGSHEQYF.